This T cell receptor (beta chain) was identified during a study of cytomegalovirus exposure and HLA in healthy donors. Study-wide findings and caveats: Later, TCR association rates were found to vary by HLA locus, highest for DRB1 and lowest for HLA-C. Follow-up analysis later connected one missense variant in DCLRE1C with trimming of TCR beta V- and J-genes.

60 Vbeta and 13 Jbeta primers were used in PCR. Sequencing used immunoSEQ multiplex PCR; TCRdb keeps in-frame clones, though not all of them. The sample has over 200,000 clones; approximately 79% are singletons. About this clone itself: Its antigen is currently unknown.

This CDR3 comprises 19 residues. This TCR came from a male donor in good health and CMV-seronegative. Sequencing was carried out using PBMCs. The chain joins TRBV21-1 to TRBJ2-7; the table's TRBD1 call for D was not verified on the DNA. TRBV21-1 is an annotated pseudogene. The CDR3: CASSKCPRGNGTGGHEQYF. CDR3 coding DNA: TGTGCCAGCAGCAAGTGCCCCCGGGGGAATGGGACAGGGGGCCACGAGCAGTACTTC.